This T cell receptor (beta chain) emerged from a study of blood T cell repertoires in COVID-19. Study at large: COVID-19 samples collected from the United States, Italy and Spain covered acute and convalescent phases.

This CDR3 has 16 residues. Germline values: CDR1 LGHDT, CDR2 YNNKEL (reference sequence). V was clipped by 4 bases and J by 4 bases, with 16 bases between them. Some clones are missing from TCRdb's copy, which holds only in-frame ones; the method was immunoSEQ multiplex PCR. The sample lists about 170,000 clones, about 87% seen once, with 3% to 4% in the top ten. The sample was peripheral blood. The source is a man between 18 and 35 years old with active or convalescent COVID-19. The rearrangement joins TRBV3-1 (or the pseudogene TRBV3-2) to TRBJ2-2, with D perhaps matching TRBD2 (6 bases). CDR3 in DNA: TGTGCCAGCAGCCGTGGCGGGGAGCTAATCACCGGGGAGCTGTTTTTT. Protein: CASSRGGELITGELFF.